The 30 T cell receptor beta chains in this list originate from one sample, sequenced in a study of shared clonotypes between healthy human individuals. TCRdb keeps only in-frame clones here, not all; method: immunoSEQ multiplex PCR. The sample consists of approximately 2.3 million clones, 85% to 95% of them appearing once. Sequencing was done on a sample of naive CD4+ T cells from PBMCs. As for subset: CD45RA+ positively selected. All receptors derive from a man aged 18 to 29 in good health. Some clones in this sample may be carry-over from other donors' samples.

Comment on this clone: The sample holds other DNA sequences that translate to the same CDR3. The V gene is TRBV19, the J gene TRBJ2-1, with TRBD2 matching 10 bases. Germline trimming cut 9 bases from V and 3 bases from J; bases unmatched to any gene: 2. This CDR3 comprises 13 residues. The V gene's germline CDR1 is LNHDA and CDR2 SQIVND (reference sequence). The CDR3 DNA follows: TGTGCCAGCAGACTAGCGGGCTACAATGAGCAGTTCTTC. Encoded protein: CASRLAGYNEQFF.

The rearrangement uses TRBV6-1 and TRBJ2-7, with TRBD2 as a possible D gene (5 bases). Trimming shortened V by 0 bases and J by 4 bases, and 19 bases separated the two germline ends. The CDR3 totals 17 residues. Germline V gene lookup returns CDR1 MNHNS and CDR2 SASEGT. This CDR3 is CASSEAKRTSRFYEQYF. The DNA of the CDR3 is TGTGCCAGCAGTGAAGCTAAGCGGACCTCAAGGTTTTACGAGCAGTACTTC.

This sequence joins TRBV6-4 and TRBJ1-2, with no clear D. CDR1 and CDR2 (germline): MRHNA, SNTAGT. V was pared by 2 bases and J by 7 bases, with 11 bases between. The CDR3 is 13 amino acids. The CDR3 sequence is CASSDGSYRGYTF. CDR3 coding DNA: TGTGCCAGCAGTGACGGCAGCTACCGTGGCTACACCTTC.

The chain combines TRBV7-2 with TRBJ2-3; unclear D gene. V lost 3 bases and J lost 6, with 7 bases in between. The V gene's germline CDR1 is SGHTA and CDR2 FQGNSA. This CDR3 is built from 12 residues. The CDR3 DNA follows: TGTGCCAGCAGCTTCACTGCCGATACGCAGTATTTT. Translated: CASSFTADTQYF.

This chain connects TRBV5-1 to TRBJ2-4; 7 nucleotides line up with TRBD1. J lost 0 bases, V lost 4 bases, and 7 bases had no gene match. Per the germline V gene, CDR1 is SGHRS and CDR2 is YFSETQ. The CDR3 totals 16 residues. The CDR3 protein is CASSMGQSRAKNIQYF. The CDR3 region has the DNA TGCGCCAGCAGCATGGGACAGTCCCGAGCCAAAAACATTCAGTACTTC.

The chain uses TRBV28 and TRBJ2-2, with 9 bases fitting TRBD2. CDR1 MDHEN and CDR2 SYDVKM come from the germline V gene. V trimming: 4 bases; J trimming: 5 bases; junction bases outside the gene matches: 8. The CDR3 covers 16 residues. In DNA, the CDR3 is TGTGCCAGCAGTTCGCCGGGACTAGCTTTGACCGGGGAGCTGTTTTTT. It translates to CASSSPGLALTGELFF.

The chain couples TRBV28 to TRBJ2-1; D remains ambiguous. V lost 6 bases to trimming and J lost 5 bases, with 14 bases between them. The CDR3 runs to 14 residues. Germline V gives CDR1 MDHEN, CDR2 SYDVKM. The CDR3 sequence is CASSPPTGHNEQFF. CDR3 DNA: TGTGCCAGCAGCCCTCCGACTGGGCACAATGAGCAGTTCTTC.

This chain joins TRBV9 and TRBJ2-5; 7 nucleotides line up with TRBD2. CDR1 SGDLS and CDR2 YYNGEE come from the germline V gene. The CDR3 extends over 16 amino acids. Germline trimming cut 0 bases from V and 7 bases from J; bases unmatched to any gene: 12. CDR3 protein: CASSVERKGQRGTQYF. The CDR3, as DNA: TGTGCCAGCAGCGTAGAACGGAAAGGGCAGCGGGGGACCCAGTACTTC.

The chain recombines TRBV10-2 with TRBJ1-3, with TRBD1 matching 7 bases. The germline gives CDR1 WSHSY, CDR2 SAAADI. The J segment lost 2 bases and the V segment lost 3 bases, leaving 7 bases of the junction unmatched. CDR3 size: 16 residues. CDR3 amino acids: CASSDLTGTAGNTIYF. The CDR3 DNA follows: TGCGCCAGCAGTGACCTGACCGGGACAGCTGGAAACACCATATATTTT.

V is TRBV19 and J is TRBJ1-2; 9 nucleotides match TRBD1. The ends lost 6 bases at V and 3 bases at J; junction bases unmatched: 11. Germline CDR1 LNHDA, CDR2 SQIVND (reference sequence). CDR3 length equals 16 residues. CDR3 region: CASRKIGTGSDYGYTF. DNA for the CDR3: TGTGCCAGTAGAAAGATAGGGACAGGGTCAGACTATGGCTACACCTTC.

This chain connects TRBV7-2 to TRBJ2-7; D may match TRBD1 or TRBD2 (5 bases each). The CDR3 runs 16 residues. V was trimmed by 5 bases and J by 3 bases, leaving 20 bases between them. CDR1 and CDR2 from the germline V gene are SGHTA and FQGNSA. The CDR3 sequence is CASSPRHSGTRYEQYF. The CDR3 DNA reads as TGTGCCAGCAGCCCGCGACACTCCGGGACCCGCTACGAGCAGTACTTC.

In this sample, this clone turned up once. This chain joins TRBV28 and TRBJ2-1; D gene ambiguous. The CDR3 extends over 14 amino acids. Deletions cut 3 bases from V and 6 bases from J, with 12 bases between. The germline gives CDR1 MDHEN, CDR2 SYDVKM. The CDR3 here is CASSFLRQINEQFF. CDR3 sequence (DNA): TGTGCCAGCAGTTTTCTTAGACAAATCAATGAGCAGTTCTTC.

V usage is TRBV2 and J usage is TRBJ2-1, with 7 nucleotides matching TRBD2. The germline CDR1 and CDR2 sequences are SNHLY and FYNNEI. The CDR3 consists of 17 residues. Unmatched junction bases numbered 14, after V lost 6 bases and J lost 3 bases. The CDR3 DNA reads TGTGCCAGCAGGAGAACCGAGGGGCGGGGGAGCTACAATGAGCAGTTCTTC. This gives the protein CASRRTEGRGSYNEQFF.

This CDR3 reads CASSLTRDTLSNTEAFF. The CDR3 region has the DNA TGTGCCAGCAGCTTAACTCGGGACACTTTGTCGAACACTGAAGCTTTCTTT. The chain recombines TRBV7-2 with TRBJ1-1, with TRBD1 as a possible D gene (6 bases). Germline V gives CDR1 SGHTA, CDR2 FQGNSA. V was clipped by 2 bases and J by 1 base, with 17 bases between them. The CDR3 length is 17 residues.

In its sample, this clone was seen once. At the DNA level, this CDR3 is encoded by other sequences in the same sample as well. The V and J genes are TRBV7-2 and TRBJ2-7; TRBD2 might be the D (5 bases). V was trimmed by 2 bases and J by 2 bases, leaving 10 bases between them. The germline V gene has CDR1 SGHTA and CDR2 FQGNSA. The CDR3 length is 14 residues. The CDR3: CASSLSGGTYEQYF. CDR3 in DNA: TGTGCCAGCAGCTTAAGTGGAGGAACCTACGAGCAGTACTTC.

This clone was seen a handful of times. The J gene is TRBJ1-1, the V gene TRBV5-1, with D unclear. The germline V and J ends were trimmed by 0 bases and 6 bases, with 9 bases remaining between them. Germline lookup yields CDR1 SGHRS and CDR2 YFSETQ. The CDR3 extends over 13 amino acids. CDR3 DNA: TGCGCCAGCAGCTTGGCCGTATCGCCTGAAGCTTTCTTT. Translation: CASSLAVSPEAFF.

The chain combines TRBV28 with TRBJ2-1; 8 bases agree with TRBD1. V lost 5 bases, J lost 5 bases, and 8 bases stayed unmatched. The germline CDR1 and CDR2 sequences are MDHEN and SYDVKM. The CDR3 has 15 residues. Here the CDR3 DNA reads TGTGCCAGCAGTGCCTCGACAGGGGAACACAATGAGCAGTTCTTC. Translation gives CASSASTGEHNEQFF.

The chain carries TRBV10-3 and TRBJ2-1, with D uncertain. The CDR3 is made up of 15 amino acids. Looked up from germline, CDR1 is ENHRY and CDR2 is SYGVKD. The V end was cut by 7 bases, the J end by 0 bases, with 13 bases between. CDR3 amino acids: CAITGKLSSYNEQFF. For the CDR3, the DNA is TGTGCCATCACGGGCAAATTGAGCTCCTACAATGAGCAGTTCTTC.

V and J are TRBV27 and TRBJ2-1; D not resolved. The V end lost 5 bases, the J end lost 6 bases, and 14 bases lay between the germline ends. Germline CDR1 MNHEY, CDR2 SMNVEV (reference sequence). This CDR3 is built from 14 residues. CDR3 coding DNA: TGTGCCAGCAGTAGTGTAATCGCTTCCAATGAGCAGTTCTTC. Translating gives CASSSVIASNEQFF.

The chain carries TRBV28 and TRBJ2-7, with TRBD2 matching 16 bases. The ends lost 5 bases at V and 3 bases at J; junction bases unmatched: 13. CDR3 length: 19 amino acids. Germline CDR1 MDHEN, CDR2 SYDVKM. The CDR3 coding sequence is TGTGCCAGCAGTGAACTACCGGGACTAGCGGGAGGGGGTTTCTACGAGCAGTACTTC. Residues: CASSELPGLAGGGFYEQYF.

The chain employs TRBV15 and TRBJ2-3, with D unclear. The CDR3 totals 14 residues. CDR1 is LNHNV, CDR2 YYDKDF, per germline (reference sequence). V was shortened by 1 base and J by 3 bases, with 8 bases between the two germline ends. The CDR3 reads CATSRATFTDTQYF. CDR3 DNA sequence: TGTGCCACCAGCAGAGCCACTTTTACAGATACGCAGTATTTT.

This clone was counted a single time. Other DNA sequences in the sample encode the same CDR3. The rearrangement joins TRBV28 to TRBJ2-6; the D is unclear. This CDR3 is 15 amino acids long. Trimming stripped 5 bases from V and 1 base from J, with 9 bases between. Per the germline V gene, CDR1 is MDHEN and CDR2 is SYDVKM. The CDR3 DNA reads TGTGCCAGCAGTCTTAAGGGTTCTGGGGCCAACGTCCTGACTTTC. Its protein is CASSLKGSGANVLTF.

The V and J genes are TRBV5-1 and TRBJ2-7, with TRBD2 matching 11 bases. Germline CDR1 is SGHRS and CDR2 is YFSETQ. The CDR3 contains 17 residues. J lost 7 bases, V lost 1 base, and 13 bases had no gene match. CDR3 amino acids: CASSLSPLGTSGEEQYF. CDR3 DNA: TGCGCCAGCAGCTTGTCACCCCTCGGGACTAGCGGTGAAGAGCAGTACTTC.

CDR3 coding DNA: TGTGCCAGCAGCTTGGCTCCCTTGGGCCCTGAAGCTTTCTTT. This sequence encodes CASSLAPLGPEAFF. V and J are TRBV5-5 and TRBJ1-1; D is unclear. The CDR3 has 14 residues. CDR1 and CDR2 from the germline V gene are SGHKS and YYEKEE (reference sequence). V was shortened by 0 bases and J by 6 bases, with 12 bases between the two germline ends.

The chain uses TRBV7-8 and TRBJ2-7; 7 bases line up with TRBD1. Germline values: CDR1 SGHVS, CDR2 FQNEAQ. Trimming cost V 5 bases and J 5 bases; bases outside gene matches: 21. This CDR3 contains 18 residues. The CDR3 sequence: CASSLYPPQGDRRNEQYF. As DNA, the CDR3 is TGTGCCAGCAGCCTATATCCCCCCCAGGGGGACCGTAGAAACGAGCAGTACTTC.

This clone occurred once. V gene TRBV18 combines with J gene TRBJ2-3; no firm D call. The CDR3 length is 18 residues. Germline loops: CDR1 KGHSH, CDR2 LQKENI. V was clipped by 3 bases and J by 4 bases, with 23 bases between them. The CDR3 loop reads CASSPRPGRSAPSDTQYF. CDR3 DNA: TGTGCCAGCTCACCCCGGCCAGGACGTTCAGCCCCTTCAGATACGCAGTATTTT.

The V call is TRBV6-6, the J call TRBJ2-3; tentatively, D is TRBD1 (5 bases). V dropped 7 bases and J dropped 0 bases, with 5 bases sitting between them. Germline V gene lookup returns CDR1 MNHNY and CDR2 SVGAGI (reference sequence). The CDR3 spans 12 residues. For the CDR3, the DNA is TGTGCCAGCAAGGGGAGCACAGATACGCAGTATTTT. The encoded protein is CASKGSTDTQYF.

This chain joins TRBV2 and TRBJ2-7; 7 bases fit TRBD1. The CDR3 runs 14 residues. Germline assignment: CDR1 SNHLY and CDR2 FYNNEI. V lost 3 bases, J lost 2 bases, and 4 bases stayed unmatched. CDR3 nucleotide sequence: TGTGCCAGCAGTGAGGGGACAGACCCCTACGAGCAGTACTTC. Its protein product is CASSEGTDPYEQYF.

J is TRBJ1-1 and V is TRBV4-1; the D gene is possibly TRBD1 (5 bases). CDR3 size: 16 residues. Germline V gene sequence: CDR1 MGHRA, CDR2 YSYEKL. V was shortened by 4 bases and J by 1 base, with 16 bases between the two germline ends. The CDR3 sequence is CASSRGSRLGNTEAFF. CDR3 sequence (DNA): TGCGCCAGCAGCCGGGGGTCTAGGTTGGGGAACACTGAAGCTTTCTTT.

The genes are TRBV7-9 and TRBJ2-7; a possible D gene is TRBD2 (7 bases). The germline V gene encodes CDR1 SEHNR and CDR2 FQNEAQ (reference sequence). Trimming removed 1 base from V and 0 bases from J, with 13 bases in between. This CDR3 has 16 residues. CDR3: CASSLGGGGNSYEQYF. CDR3 DNA: TGTGCCAGCAGCTTAGGGGGAGGGGGAAACTCCTACGAGCAGTACTTC. Variable domain in full (rest from reference TRBV7-9 and TRBJ2-7): DTGVSQNPRHKITKRGQNVTFRCDPISEHNRLYWYRQTLGQGPEFLTYFQNEAQLEKSRLLSDRFSAERPKGSFSTLEIQRTEQGDSAMYLCASSLGGGGNSYEQYFGPGTRLTVT.